Following are 30 T cell receptor beta chains from one sample sequenced in a study of blood T cell repertoires in COVID-19. Assay used: immunoSEQ multiplex PCR; TCRdb lists only in-frame clones, some missing. This repertoire shows roughly 150,000 clones, about nine tenths found once; its top ten account for more than 9.5%. The sequencing sample was made of peripheral blood. These receptors originate from a woman aged 80 or over with acute or convalescent COVID-19.

The chain couples TRBV19 to TRBJ1-2; D possibly corresponds to TRBD1 (5 bases). Trimming stripped 6 bases from V and 0 bases from J, with 8 bases between. Germline CDR1 is LNHDA and CDR2 is SQIVND (reference sequence). This CDR3 contains 13 residues. CDR3 amino acids: CASRKTANYGYTF. The CDR3 nucleotides are TGTGCCAGTAGGAAGACAGCTAACTATGGCTACACCTTC.

The gene calls are TRBV27 and TRBJ1-1; 10 bases are a match to TRBD1. CDR1 is MNHEY, CDR2 SMNVEV, per germline (reference sequence). The CDR3 is made up of 14 amino acids. V lost 3 bases to trimming and J lost 11 bases; unmatched junction nucleotides: 9. The CDR3 region is CASSLRRQGAKAFF. DNA for the CDR3: TGTGCCAGCAGTTTGAGAAGACAGGGGGCGAAGGCTTTCTTT.

The J gene is TRBJ1-6, the V gene TRBV6-5; no clear D gene. The CDR3 has 15 residues. The V gene lost 2 bases and the J gene lost 7 bases, with 12 bases spanning the gap. Per the germline V gene, CDR1 is MNHEY and CDR2 is SVGAGI. The CDR3 DNA follows: TGTGCCAGCAGTTACGTCCCTAGCCAGAATTCACCCCTCCACTTT. It is translated as CASSYVPSQNSPLHF.

The genes are TRBV5-4 and TRBJ2-5; the match to TRBD1 covers 9 bases. Germline CDR1 reads SGHNT; CDR2 reads YYREEE (reference sequence). The V segment lost 4 bases and the J segment 3 bases; nucleotides outside the gene matches: 1. This CDR3 is built from 13 residues. CDR3 region: CASSRDREETQYF. The CDR3 nucleotides are TGTGCCAGCAGCCGGGACAGGGAAGAGACCCAGTACTTC.

The CDR3 nucleotides read TGCAGCGTTTTGGGGGCAGGGGCGAGCGGCTATGGCTACACCTTC. Residues: CSVLGAGASGYGYTF. The V call is TRBV29-1, the J call TRBJ1-2; maybe TRBD1 (6 bases). Germline V gene data show CDR1 as SQVTM and CDR2 as ANQGSEA. This CDR3 spans 15 amino acids. Trimming shortened V by 5 bases and J by 4 bases, and 20 bases separated the two germline ends.

The V and J genes are TRBV3-1 (or the pseudogene TRBV3-2) and TRBJ2-1, with unresolved D. The CDR3 is made up of 13 amino acids. The V gene lost 1 base and the J gene lost 5 bases, with 6 bases spanning the gap. Germline assignment: CDR1 LGHDT and CDR2 YNNKEL (reference sequence). The CDR3 DNA reads TGTGCCAGCAGCCAAGGCCTAGACAATGAGCAGTTCTTC. It codes for CASSQGLDNEQFF.

This sequence joins TRBV30 and TRBJ2-2; 7 bases are a match to TRBD1. CDR1 and CDR2 from the germline V gene are GTSNPN and SVGIG (reference sequence). V was clipped by 4 bases and J by 5 bases; unmatched bases: 7. The CDR3 has 14 residues. Here the CDR3 reads CAWTKGARTGELFF. For the CDR3, the DNA is TGTGCCTGGACAAAGGGGGCGCGGACCGGGGAGCTGTTTTTT.

The chain uses TRBV6-5 and TRBJ1-3, with 7 bases fitting TRBD1. Germline-derived CDR1 and CDR2 are MNHEY and SVGAGI. This CDR3 is built from 15 residues. The trim removed 7 bases at V and 0 bases at J, leaving 6 bases unmatched. The CDR3 protein is CASTGGQNSGNTIYF. The CDR3 region has the DNA TGTGCCAGCACTGGGGGACAGAACTCTGGAAACACCATATATTTT.

This clone was seen only once. The CDR3 bases are TGTGCCAGCAGGTCAAACCAGGGAGCGGGAGGAACCGGGGAGCTGTTTTTT. This codes for CASRSNQGAGGTGELFF. V is TRBV7-2 and J is TRBJ2-2; 9 nucleotides align to TRBD2. In germline, CDR1 is SGHTA, CDR2 FQGNSA. CDR3 length: 17 amino acids. V trimming: 6 bases; J trimming: 5 bases; junction bases outside the gene matches: 13.

V usage is TRBV7-8 and J usage is TRBJ2-1; 8 bases match TRBD1. Germline trimming cut 6 bases from V and 7 bases from J; bases unmatched to any gene: 8. The CDR3 has 14 residues. Germline V gene data show CDR1 as SGHVS and CDR2 as FQNEAQ. The CDR3 protein is CASRGQGGWNEQFF. Written as DNA, the CDR3 is TGTGCCAGCAGAGGACAGGGAGGTTGGAATGAGCAGTTCTTC.

The CDR3 bases are TGTGCCAGCTCCCATGACGGAGGAATGGGGTATGGCTACACCTTC. This sequence encodes CASSHDGGMGYGYTF. The chain couples TRBV18 to TRBJ1-2; the D is unclear. The CDR3 spans 15 residues. Trimming cost V 6 bases and J 5 bases, with 19 bases left between them. Per germline, CDR1 KGHSH and CDR2 LQKENI.

This clone was found many times. This chain uses TRBV5-1 with TRBJ2-1; 9 positions agree with TRBD2. The CDR3 consists of 17 residues. Germline CDR1 and CDR2: SGHRS and YFSETQ. With V trimmed by 0 bases and J by 7 bases, 11 bases remained unmatched. The CDR3 nucleotides read TGCGCCAGCAGCTTGGACCCCGTAGTTAGCGGGGGTAATGAGCAGTTCTTC. Amino acid sequence: CASSLDPVVSGGNEQFF.

The chain uses TRBV18 and TRBJ1-4, with 7 nucleotides matching TRBD1. From germline, CDR1 is KGHSH and CDR2 LQKENI. The CDR3 is made up of 14 amino acids. V trimming: 8 bases; J trimming: 5 bases; junction bases outside the gene matches: 8. The CDR3 nucleotides read TGTGCCAGCAGCGGGGGACAGCCGAATGAAAAACTGTTTTTT. Translation: CASSGGQPNEKLFF.

The V gene is TRBV6-5, the J gene TRBJ2-5; 7 positions match TRBD1. CDR3 length: 15 residues. Germline CDR1 MNHEY, CDR2 SVGAGI. V was clipped by 5 bases and J by 5 bases; unmatched bases: 11. The CDR3 loop reads CASSRGRSPNETQYF. The CDR3 DNA follows: TGTGCCAGCAGTAGGGGGCGGAGCCCAAACGAGACCCAGTACTTC.

The chain recombines TRBV24-1 with TRBJ2-1, with TRBD1 matching 11 bases. From germline, CDR1 is KGHDR and CDR2 SFDVKD. The CDR3 extends over 17 amino acids. With 6 bases clipped from V and 5 bases from J, the junction kept 11 bases outside the gene matches. CDR3 DNA: TGTGCCACCAGTCCCACCCAAGGACAGGGGGCCCACAATGAGCAGTTCTTC. Its protein is CATSPTQGQGAHNEQFF.

The chain couples TRBV6-5 to TRBJ2-1; TRBD1 matches 8 bases. The length of the CDR3 is 15 residues. Germline CDR1 reads MNHEY; CDR2 reads SVGAGI. The junction had 0 bases not matched to a gene; V was cut back by 0 bases and J by 2 bases. CDR3 region: CASSYSTGAYNEQFF. The CDR3 DNA reads as TGTGCCAGCAGTTACTCGACAGGGGCCTACAATGAGCAGTTCTTC.

DNA of the CDR3: TGTGCCAGCAGCTGGGGTTGGGGGGGAGATAATTCACCCCTCCACTTT. This sequence encodes CASSWGWGGDNSPLHF. The rearrangement uses TRBV5-4 and TRBJ1-6, with D possibly matching TRBD1 (5 bases). Trimming took off 3 bases at V and 5 bases at J, with 15 bases between the two ends. Germline V gene lookup returns CDR1 SGHNT and CDR2 YYREEE (reference sequence). This CDR3 is 16 amino acids long. The entire variable domain, with the rest obtained from reference TRBV5-4 and TRBJ1-6, is as follows: ETGVTQSPTHLIKTRGQQVTLRCSSQSGHNTVSWYQQALGQGPQFIFQYYREEENGRGNFPPRFSGLQFPNYSSELNVNALELDDSALYLCASSWGWGGDNSPLHFGNGTRLTVT.

J is TRBJ1-3 and V is TRBV7-3; possibly TRBD1 for D (5 bases). V lost 0 bases and J lost 0, with 6 bases in between. Per the germline V gene, CDR1 is SGHTA and CDR2 is FQGTGA. The CDR3 contains 15 residues. The CDR3 nucleotides read TGTGCCAGCAGCTTAACGGGGGGCTCTGGAAACACCATATATTTT. It yields the protein CASSLTGGSGNTIYF. The full variable domain, in which reference TRBV7-3 and TRBJ1-3 provide the parts outside the CDR3, is GAGVSQTPSNKVTEKGKYVELRCDPISGHTALYWYRQSLGQGPEFLIYFQGTGAADDSGLPNDRFFAVRPEGSVSTLKIQRTERGDSAVYLCASSLTGGSGNTIYFGEGSWLTVV.

The chain combines TRBV3-1 (or the pseudogene TRBV3-2) with TRBJ2-1; weak D call: TRBD1 (5 bases). Germline CDR1 is LGHDT and CDR2 is YNNKEL (reference sequence). The CDR3 spans 14 residues. V dropped 2 bases and J dropped 6 bases, with 11 bases sitting between them. In DNA, the CDR3 is TGTGCCAGCAGCCAACGCCAGGGAATCAATGAGCAGTTCTTC. Protein: CASSQRQGINEQFF.

The chain recombines TRBV7-2 with TRBJ2-3, with D possibly matching TRBD1 (7 bases). The ends were cut back, 4 bases at V and 3 bases at J, with 14 bases in the middle. The CDR3 runs 15 residues. Germline assignment: CDR1 SGHTA and CDR2 FQGNSA. The CDR3: CASSSQGGPTDTQYF. The DNA for the CDR3 is TGTGCCAGCAGCTCCCAGGGGGGTCCTACAGATACGCAGTATTTT.

The chain combines TRBV19 with TRBJ2-5; 8 bases are a match to TRBD1. The CDR3 is 15 residues long. Germline trimming cut 3 bases from V and 5 bases from J; bases unmatched to any gene: 8. Germline V gene sequence: CDR1 LNHDA, CDR2 SQIVND (reference sequence). CDR3 coding DNA: TGTGCCAGTAGTATCCTGGACAGGGCCTGGGAGACCCAGTACTTC. It encodes CASSILDRAWETQYF.

The chain couples TRBV2 to TRBJ1-1; D not certain. CDR3 length: 15 residues. Germline lookup yields CDR1 SNHLY and CDR2 FYNNEI. Trimming removed 3 bases at V and 1 base at J, with 12 bases between. CDR3 DNA sequence: TGTGCCAGCAGTGAGTTGGGCATAAGGAACACTGAAGCTTTCTTT. Translation gives CASSELGIRNTEAFF.

The rearrangement links TRBV5-1 to TRBJ2-5, with 10 bases matching TRBD2. CDR3 length equals 16 residues. In germline, CDR1 is SGHRS, CDR2 YFSETQ. The trim removed 0 bases at V and 5 bases at J, leaving 7 bases unmatched. The DNA of the CDR3 is TGCGCCAGCAGCTTGGCTCTAGCGGGGGACTACGAGACCCAGTACTTC. Translating it yields CASSLALAGDYETQYF.

The rearrangement links TRBV6-5 to TRBJ2-3; TRBD2 is a possible D gene (6 bases). The V gene's germline CDR1 is MNHEY and CDR2 SVGAGI. The CDR3 sequence is 15 residues long. The V end was cut by 2 bases, the J end by 0 bases, with 9 bases between. The CDR3 is CASSYGAGSTDTQYF. The CDR3 DNA reads as TGTGCCAGCAGTTACGGTGCGGGGAGCACAGATACGCAGTATTTT.

This clone has a single count. The genes are TRBV7-2 and TRBJ2-3; 13 nucleotides match TRBD2. The CDR3 is 17 amino acids. Germline CDR1 reads SGHTA; CDR2 reads FQGNSA. V lost 0 bases to trimming and J lost 6 bases; unmatched junction nucleotides: 6. The CDR3 DNA reads as TGTGCCAGCAGCTTAGCCGGGACTAGCGGGGCCCCGGATACGCAGTATTTT. As protein: CASSLAGTSGAPDTQYF. The entire variable domain, with the rest obtained from reference TRBV7-2 and TRBJ2-3, is as follows: GAGVSQSPSNKVTEKGKDVELRCDPISGHTALYWYRQSLGQGLEFLIYFQGNSAPDKSGLPSDRFSAERTGGSVSTLTIQRTQQEDSAVYLCASSLAGTSGAPDTQYFGPGTRLTVL.

The genes are TRBV6-2 or TRBV6-3 and TRBJ1-3; possibly TRBD1 for D (5 bases). V was cut by 5 bases and J by 5 bases, with 10 bases left in between. Germline assignment: CDR1 MNHEY and CDR2 SVGEGT. The CDR3 is 13 residues long. In DNA, the CDR3 is TGTGCCAGCAGTCCCGACAGCCGAAACACCATATATTTT. This translates into CASSPDSRNTIYF.

The V gene is TRBV7-9, the J gene TRBJ2-2; TRBD1 might be the D (6 bases). Looked up from germline, CDR1 is SEHNR and CDR2 is FQNEAQ (reference sequence). The V end lost 5 bases, the J end lost 4 bases, and 20 bases lay between the germline ends. This CDR3 is 17 amino acids long. The CDR3 loop is CASSPLTGTISTGELFF. CDR3 nucleotides: TGTGCCAGCAGCCCCCTTACAGGGACGATTAGCACCGGGGAGCTGTTTTTT.

The table lists this clone with a count of one. This sequence joins TRBV7-9 and TRBJ2-7; D is unclear. The CDR3 has 13 amino acids. Trimming took off 5 bases at V and 2 bases at J, with 10 bases between the two ends. CDR1 SEHNR and CDR2 FQNEAQ come from the germline V gene (reference sequence). The CDR3, as DNA: TGTGCCAGCAGCGCCTACGCTACCTACGAGCAGTACTTC. Amino acid sequence: CASSAYATYEQYF.

The chain has TRBV5-4 and TRBJ2-5; tentatively, D is TRBD1 (6 bases). Germline CDR1 reads SGHNT; CDR2 reads YYREEE (reference sequence). The CDR3 extends over 13 amino acids. Trimming removed 4 bases at V and 5 bases at J, with 12 bases between. The CDR3 DNA follows: TGTGCCAGCAGCGTAACAGGGTTGGAGACCCAGTACTTC. Amino acids: CASSVTGLETQYF.

This clone turned up a few times. The chain combines TRBV18 with TRBJ2-1; 9 bases fit TRBD1. The CDR3 has 15 amino acids. The germline V gene has CDR1 KGHSH and CDR2 LQKENI. The ends lost 3 bases at V and 4 bases at J; junction bases unmatched: 4. In DNA form, the CDR3 reads TGTGCCAGCTCACCGGGACAGGGAAGATACAATGAGCAGTTCTTC. Translating gives CASSPGQGRYNEQFF.